The 30 T cell receptor beta chains below all came from one sample that was sequenced in a study of early T cells in non-severe SARS-CoV-2 infection. TCRdb recomputed calls from the 5' RACE reads with MiXCR, one row per CDR3 protein. The data contain around 44,000 distinct CDR3 sequences, about 7.8% of them singletons. Material for sequencing was whole blood. The receptors stem from an adult who was a healthcare worker with PCR-confirmed SARS-CoV-2 infection or an uninfected control (not recorded which).

Regarding this clonotype: A junction boundary mismatches the germline segment, possibly from a read error. The CDR3: CAWSVRTGGWDSTNKKLFF. DNA of the CDR3: TGTGCCTGGAGTGTAAGGACAGGGGGCTGGGATTCAACTAATAAAAAACTGTTTTTT. The chain recombines TRBV30 with TRBJ1-4; TRBD1 agrees at 11 bases. CDR1 GTSNPN and CDR2 SVGIG come from the germline V gene (reference sequence). This CDR3 is built from 19 residues.

This clonotype showed up just a few times. The CDR3 DNA sequence: TGTGCCAGCAGGGCCATGGATCAGCCCCAGCATTTT. It codes for CASRAMDQPQHF. This chain uses TRBV28 with TRBJ1-5, with unresolved D. The CDR3 has 12 residues. CDR1 MDHEN and CDR2 SYDVKM come from the germline V gene. Trimming took off 6 bases at V and 5 bases at J, with 8 bases between the two ends.

The gene calls are TRBV29-1 and TRBJ2-5; 13 bases fit TRBD2. The germline CDR1 and CDR2 sequences are SQVTM and ANQGSEA. The CDR3 spans 15 residues. The ends lost 0 bases at V and 3 bases at J; junction bases unmatched: 1. The DNA of the CDR3 is TGCAGCGTTGAAGAACTAGCGGGGGGGAAAGAGACCCAGTACTTC. It specifies CSVEELAGGKETQYF. Based on the CDR3 plus reference TRBV29-1 and TRBJ2-5, the full variable domain is SAVISQKPSRDICQRGTSLTIQCQVDSQVTMMFWYRQQPGQSLTLIATANQGSEATYESGFVIDKFPISRPNLTFSTLTVSNMSPEDSSIYLCSVEELAGGKETQYFGPGTRLLVL.

The chain links TRBV3-1 to TRBJ2-7; D is perhaps TRBD1 (6 bases). Germline assignment: CDR1 LGHDT and CDR2 YNNKEL (reference sequence). This CDR3 region has 16 residues. V lost 3 bases, J lost 2 bases, and 17 bases lay in between. CDR3 DNA sequence: TGTGCCAGCAGCCACCTCCCCGGGACAATCACCTACGAGCAGTACTTC. It yields the protein CASSHLPGTITYEQYF.

This clonotype was seen ten or more times. This rearrangement joins TRBV18 to TRBJ1-5, with 7 bases aligning to TRBD1. The germline gives CDR1 KGHSH, CDR2 LQKENI. The CDR3 is 14 amino acids. J lost 3 bases, V lost 4 bases, and 3 bases had no gene match. The CDR3 DNA reads TGTGCCAGCTCACAGACAGGGCCCAATCAGCCCCAGCATTTT. The encoded protein is CASSQTGPNQPQHF.

The gene calls are TRBV6-6 and TRBJ1-3, with D possibly TRBD1 on 5 matching bases. The CDR3 is 14 amino acids. Germline V gives CDR1 MNHNY, CDR2 SVGAGI (reference sequence). Trimming stripped 5 bases from V and 0 bases from J, with 8 bases between. CDR3 sequence reads: CASSGAISGNTIYF. The DNA of the CDR3 is TGTGCCAGCAGTGGGGCAATCTCTGGAAACACCATATATTTT.

This clonotype appeared a few times. This chain links TRBV5-4 with TRBJ1-3; D ambiguous. Germline CDR1 is SGHNT and CDR2 is YYREEE (reference sequence). The CDR3 consists of 14 residues. Between the trimmed V and J ends, which lost 2 bases and 4 bases, there was a span of 10 bases. CDR3 residues: CASSFGVGGNTIYF. CDR3 DNA sequence: TGTGCCAGCAGCTTCGGTGTTGGAGGAAACACCATATATTTT.

This clonotype was counted ten times or more. This sequence joins TRBV20-1 and TRBJ1-5; tentative D call: TRBD1 (5 bases). This CDR3 region has 13 residues. V lost 6 bases, J lost 2 bases, and 11 bases lay in between. Germline V CDR1 and CDR2: DFQATT, SNEGSKA (reference sequence). DNA for the CDR3: TGCAGTGCGGTAGGGGTGGGCAATCAGCCCCAGCATTTT. Encoded protein: CSAVGVGNQPQHF.

This clonotype was detected many times. The chain couples TRBV20-1 to TRBJ1-5; TRBD1 agrees at 10 bases. Germline V gene lookup returns CDR1 DFQATT and CDR2 SNEGSKA (reference sequence). This CDR3 has 13 amino acids. V lost 6 bases and J lost 5; bases outside the gene matches: 4. The CDR3 reads CSATGTGDQPQHF. CDR3 sequence (DNA): TGCAGTGCCACCGGGACAGGGGATCAGCCCCAGCATTTT.

This clonotype was seen ten or more times. The V and J genes are TRBV5-4 and TRBJ2-1; D remains unclear. Trimming removed 3 bases at V and 7 bases at J, with 14 bases between. Per germline, CDR1 SGHNT and CDR2 YYREEE (reference sequence). The CDR3 consists of 14 residues. CDR3 sequence (DNA): TGTGCCAGCAGCTCTCCGGACCTTAGGAATGAGCAGTTCTTC. Residues: CASSSPDLRNEQFF. Full variable domain (outside the CDR3, taken from reference TRBV5-4 and TRBJ2-1): ETGVTQSPTHLIKTRGQQVTLRCSSQSGHNTVSWYQQALGQGPQFIFQYYREEENGRGNFPPRFSGLQFPNYSSELNVNALELDDSALYLCASSSPDLRNEQFFGPGTRLTVL.

This clonotype occurred many times. V and J are TRBV19 and TRBJ1-3, with D perhaps matching TRBD1 (5 bases). Germline assignment: CDR1 LNHDA and CDR2 SQIVND (reference sequence). This CDR3 has 13 amino acids. Trimming removed 6 bases from V and 0 bases from J, with 6 bases in between. The CDR3 nucleotides read TGTGCCAGTAGCAGGGTCTCTGGAAACACCATATATTTT. It translates to CASSRVSGNTIYF.

The sample holds a few counts of this clonotype. The chain employs TRBV10-3 and TRBJ1-5, with TRBD1 identical over 12 bases. CDR1 is ENHRY and CDR2 is SYGVKD in the germline V gene. This CDR3 comprises 16 residues. The V gene end was trimmed by 1 base and the J gene end by 7 bases; junction bases not matched to a gene: 5. The CDR3 here is CAISEWDRGLGQPQHF. CDR3 nucleotide sequence: TGTGCCATCAGTGAGTGGGACAGGGGGCTTGGCCAGCCCCAGCATTTT.

This clonotype was recorded many times. The chain employs TRBV6-5 and TRBJ1-5; unclear D gene. Germline V gene data show CDR1 as MNHEY and CDR2 as SVGAGI. The germline V and J ends were trimmed by 0 bases and 0 bases, with 3 bases remaining between them. This CDR3 spans 14 amino acids. The DNA for the CDR3 is TGTGCCAGCAGTTACTCGCATAGCAATCAGCCCCAGCATTTT. Protein sequence: CASSYSHSNQPQHF.

This clonotype was detected ten times or more. The chain employs TRBV10-1 and TRBJ1-6; D ambiguous. CDR1 WNHNN and CDR2 SYGVQD come from the germline V gene (reference sequence). The CDR3 covers 13 residues. Trimming removed 7 bases at V and 7 bases at J, with 11 bases between. CDR3: CASTATANSPLHF. CDR3 DNA: TGCGCCAGCACCGCGACGGCAAATTCACCCCTCCACTTT.

As to this clonotype: At one end, the junction sequence differs from germline, possibly due to a read error. The rearrangement uses TRBV7-9 and TRBJ2-7, with 7 bases fitting TRBD1. Germline CDR1 is SEHNR and CDR2 is FQNEAQ (reference sequence). The CDR3 is 15 amino acids. The CDR3: CASSGRQGSTYVQYF. CDR3 DNA sequence: TGTGCCAGCAGCGGCCGACAGGGTTCTACCTACGTGCAGTACTTC.

This clonotype was counted ten times or more. This chain uses TRBV5-4 with TRBJ2-1, with D perhaps TRBD2 (7 bases). Looked up from germline, CDR1 is SGHNT and CDR2 is YYREEE (reference sequence). The CDR3 extends over 16 amino acids. Trimming shortened V by 2 bases and J by 1 base, and 13 bases separated the two germline ends. The CDR3 loop is CASSLGGLKSYNEQFF. As DNA, the CDR3 is TGTGCCAGCAGCTTAGGGGGACTAAAGTCCTACAATGAGCAGTTCTTC.

The chain is built from TRBV7-3 and TRBJ2-7, with D perhaps TRBD1 or TRBD2 (6 bases each). Germline CDR1 SGHTA, CDR2 FQGTGA. This CDR3 region has 14 residues. The V and J ends lost 3 bases and 2 bases respectively, with 11 bases between them. CDR3 protein: CASSFLGGPYEQYF. The CDR3 nucleotides are TGTGCCAGCAGCTTCCTAGGGGGGCCCTACGAGCAGTACTTC.

This clonotype was counted a few times. The chain joins TRBV2 to TRBJ1-1; possible D gene TRBD1, 5 bases. Germline V gene data show CDR1 as SNHLY and CDR2 as FYNNEI. CDR3 size: 15 residues. Deletions cut 4 bases from V and 2 bases from J, with 14 bases between. The CDR3 is CASSAGSGANTEAFF. In DNA form, the CDR3 reads TGTGCCAGCAGTGCGGGATCCGGGGCTAACACTGAAGCTTTCTTT.

At least ten counts were recorded for this clonotype. This chain uses TRBV20-1 with TRBJ2-4; the D gene is possibly TRBD1 (6 bases). CDR3 length equals 11 residues. The V end was cut by 6 bases, the J end by 3 bases, with 6 bases between. Germline CDR1 is DFQATT and CDR2 is SNEGSKA (reference sequence). The CDR3 is CSAGGKNIQYF. The CDR3 DNA sequence: TGCAGTGCAGGGGGCAAAAACATTCAGTACTTC.

The chain links TRBV28 to TRBJ1-5; 9 bases agree with TRBD1. The CDR3 spans 17 residues. Per germline, CDR1 MDHEN and CDR2 SYDVKM. Losses at the gene ends were 6 bases for V and 3 bases for J; bases not matched to a gene: 12. The CDR3 is CASRIRLDRGSNQPQHF. CDR3 coding DNA: TGTGCCAGCAGGATCCGCCTGGACAGGGGTTCCAATCAGCCCCAGCATTTT.

In this sample, this clonotype turned up many times. The V and J genes are TRBV12-3 or TRBV12-4 and TRBJ1-1, with 8 nucleotides matching TRBD1. This CDR3 has 14 residues. V trimming: 2 bases; J trimming: 7 bases; junction bases outside the gene matches: 6. CDR3 region: CASSLQGALSEAFF. The CDR3 DNA sequence: TGTGCCAGCAGTTTACAGGGGGCGCTGAGTGAAGCTTTCTTT.

This clonotype has ten or more counts. The chain uses TRBV7-6 and TRBJ1-4; no clear D. V dropped 5 bases and J dropped 5 bases, with 9 bases sitting between them. The CDR3 covers 13 residues. Per germline, CDR1 SGHVS and CDR2 FNYEAQ. CDR3 protein: CASSPRTNEKLFF. The DNA of the CDR3 is TGTGCCAGCAGCCCTAGGACCAATGAAAAACTGTTTTTT.

At least ten counts were recorded for this clonotype. This chain links TRBV28 with TRBJ2-3, with D possibly being TRBD2 (5 bases). V was clipped by 6 bases and J by 4 bases, with 11 bases between them. The V gene's germline CDR1 is MDHEN and CDR2 SYDVKM. The CDR3 totals 13 residues. Here the CDR3 DNA reads TGTGCCAGCAGACTAGGGAAGGCAGATACGCAGTATTTT. Its protein product is CASRLGKADTQYF.

In its sample, this clonotype was seen many times. CDR3 DNA: TGTGCCAGCAGTGCCACCGGACAGGGATCACCCCTCCACTTT. Its translation: CASSATGQGSPLHF. The chain recombines TRBV12-3 or TRBV12-4 with TRBJ1-6; 8 positions agree with TRBD1. Trimming cost V 5 bases and J 10 bases; bases outside gene matches: 7. The CDR3 totals 14 residues.

There are a few counts of this clonotype. CDR3 in DNA: TGTGCCAGCAGCTTAGTCAGCGGGGGGGCAATAGTCGAGCAGTACTTC. It is translated as CASSLVSGGAIVEQYF. This chain connects TRBV7-9 to TRBJ2-7; 10 bases are shared with TRBD2. The CDR3 totals 16 residues. V shed 1 base, J shed 6 bases, and the junction held 9 bases outside the gene matches. Germline lookup yields CDR1 SEHNR and CDR2 FQNEAQ (reference sequence).

In its sample, this clonotype was seen a few times. The CDR3 region is CASSYSPGADNSPLHF. The DNA for the CDR3 is TGCGCCAGCAGCTATTCGCCAGGGGCGGATAATTCACCCCTCCACTTT. The chain employs TRBV5-1 and TRBJ1-6; D possibly corresponds to TRBD1 (6 bases). Germline CDR1 and CDR2: SGHRS and YFSETQ. The CDR3 totals 16 residues. V lost 3 bases and J 5 bases, leaving 15 bases between the germline ends.

The rearrangement uses TRBV11-3 and TRBJ2-2; D remains ambiguous. Trimming stripped 2 bases from V and 1 base from J, with 8 bases between. CDR1 and CDR2 (germline): SGHNT, YENEEA. The CDR3 runs to 15 residues. The CDR3 DNA is TGTGCCAGCAGCTTACTGCTACTGAACACCGGGGAGCTGTTTTTT. Its protein is CASSLLLLNTGELFF. Together with reference TRBV11-3 and TRBJ2-2, the CDR3 gives the full variable domain: EAGVVQSPRYKIIEKKQPVAFWCNPISGHNTLYWYLQNLGQGPELLIRYENEEAVDDSQLPKDRFSAERLKGVDSTLKIQPAELGDSAVYLCASSLLLLNTGELFFGEGSRLTVL.

The chain uses TRBV7-9 and TRBJ2-2, with 8 nucleotides matching TRBD1. The CDR3 runs to 16 residues. Germline V lookup: CDR1 SEHNR, CDR2 FQNEAQ (reference sequence). V was pared by 7 bases and J by 1 base, with 8 bases of the junction left unmatched. CDR3 in amino acids: CASTFRGTGNTGELFF. The DNA of the CDR3 is TGTGCCAGCACCTTCAGAGGGACAGGGAACACCGGGGAGCTGTTTTTT.

This sequence joins TRBV7-9 and TRBJ2-7, with unresolved D. V dropped 5 bases and J dropped 3 bases, with 8 bases sitting between them. The CDR3 length is 12 residues. The germline V gene has CDR1 SEHNR and CDR2 FQNEAQ (reference sequence). This chain's CDR3 is CASSPLGYEQYF. In DNA, the CDR3 is TGTGCCAGCAGCCCACTGGGCTACGAGCAGTACTTC. Filled out from reference TRBV7-9 and TRBJ2-7, the complete variable domain reads DTGVSQNPRHKITKRGQNVTFRCDPISEHNRLYWYRQTLGQGPEFLTYFQNEAQLEKSRLLSDRFSAERPKGSFSTLEIQRTEQGDSAMYLCASSPLGYEQYFGPGTRLTVT.

On this clonotype itself: One junction end does not reproduce the germline sequence, and a read error may be involved. The chain uses TRBV12-3 or TRBV12-4 and TRBJ2-4; the match to TRBD1 covers 10 bases. This CDR3 region has 15 residues. CDR3 amino acids: CASSRDRGAKNVQYF. The CDR3 DNA follows: TGTGCCAGCAGTCGGGACAGGGGAGCCAAAAACGTTCAGTACTTC.